These 18 T cell receptor beta chains share one sample of origin, sequenced in a study of CD8+CD57+ T cells in acquired aplastic anemia (dated 2018 in TCRdb). Sequencing was carried out with an Illumina HiSeq 2000. Genomic DNA was used as template for profiling of TCR beta VDJ combinations and CDR3 sequences. Clones were called with MiXCR by TCRdb after fastp trimmed the public reads at Q25, and only in-frame beta chains were retained. Every entry covers one CDR3 protein and lists the most common genes and DNA from its rows. In all, the sample holds some 220,000 distinct CDR3 sequences, and 30% to 40% of those were seen once. Of the sample, 0.95% to 1.3% is held by the ten largest clones. The specimen was sorted CD4+, CD8+, or CD8+CD57+ T cells (not recorded which) from PBMCs. The receptors originated from a human donor in good health, serving as a control.

The table lists this clonotype with many counts. This sequence joins TRBV20-1 and TRBJ2-3, with 9 bases that match TRBD2. V shed 3 bases and J 4 bases; nucleotides not matched to a gene: 8. CDR1 is DFQATT and CDR2 is SNEGSKA in the germline V gene (reference sequence). The CDR3 is 15 amino acids. The CDR3 reads CSASRRQRGADTQYF. The CDR3 DNA reads TGCAGTGCTAGTCGGAGGCAGCGGGGGGCAGATACGCAGTATTTT.

The chain employs TRBV20-1 and TRBJ1-3, with 7 bases that match TRBD1. With 0 bases clipped from V and 2 bases from J, the junction kept 4 bases outside the gene matches. The CDR3 is made up of 15 amino acids. Germline CDR1 DFQATT, CDR2 SNEGSKA (reference sequence). The CDR3 DNA is TGCAGTGCTAGAGATGATGACAGGGCTGGAAACACCATATATTTT. Its protein product is CSARDDDRAGNTIYF.

Of note for this clonotype: At one boundary the junction diverges from the germline segment, which might be a read error. The gene calls are TRBV15 and TRBJ2-2; D may match TRBD1 or TRBD2 (5 bases each). The CDR3 runs to 16 residues. Germline V lookup: CDR1 LNHNV, CDR2 YYDKDF (reference sequence). CDR3 amino acids: CAASRDRQGRERELFF. CDR3 DNA: TGTGCCGCCAGCAGAGATCGGCAGGGTCGGGAAAGGGAGCTGTTCTTT.

This clonotype has a count of ten or more. The chain employs TRBV24-1 and TRBJ2-7; D is uncertain. Trimming took off 0 bases at V and 0 bases at J, with 8 bases between the two ends. The CDR3 consists of 15 residues. Germline V lookup: CDR1 KGHDR, CDR2 SFDVKD. In DNA, the CDR3 is TGTGCCACCAGTGATTTGGTCCCGGACTCCTACGAGCAGTACTTC. Translating it yields CATSDLVPDSYEQYF.

This clonotype was picked up a small number of times. A much larger clone differs from this one at a single base, so this may be a read error. The J gene is TRBJ2-1, the V gene TRBV7-3, with 9 bases that match TRBD2. The junction had 5 bases not matched to a gene; V was cut back by 4 bases and J by 7 bases. The germline gives CDR1 SGHTA, CDR2 FQGTGA. The CDR3 is 14 residues long. The CDR3 DNA follows: TGTGCCAGCAGCTCAGCGACTAGCGGTAATGAGCAGTTCTTC. Translation: CASSSATSGNEQFF. The full variable domain, with the rest looked up from reference TRBV7-3 and TRBJ2-1, is GAGVSQTPSNKVTEKGKYVELRCDPISGHTALYWYRQSLGQGPEFLIYFQGTGAADDSGLPNDRFFAVRPEGSVSTLKIQRTERGDSAVYLCASSSATSGNEQFFGPGTRLTVL.

This clonotype was counted many times. The chain couples TRBV7-8 to TRBJ2-7, with TRBD2 matching over 8 bases. The CDR3 consists of 16 residues. Germline V gene data show CDR1 as SGHVS and CDR2 as FQNEAQ. V trimming: 1 base; J trimming: 2 bases; junction bases outside the gene matches: 7. CDR3 bases: TGTGCCAGCAGCTTAGGGGGGATAGCGGGGACCTACGAGCAGTACTTC. It yields the protein CASSLGGIAGTYEQYF.

This clonotype appeared many times. The rearrangement links TRBV7-2 to TRBJ2-7, with 9 nucleotides matching TRBD1. This CDR3 contains 14 residues. Germline assignment: CDR1 SGHTA and CDR2 FQGNSA. J was trimmed by 6 bases and V by 0 bases; bases with no gene match: 3. CDR3 DNA: TGTGCCAGCAGCTTAGCCGGGACAGGGACCGAGCAGTACTTC. Protein product: CASSLAGTGTEQYF.

The V and J genes are TRBV12-3 or TRBV12-4 and TRBJ2-1, with 9 bases identical to TRBD2. This CDR3 is built from 15 residues. V was clipped by 7 bases and J by 4 bases; unmatched bases: 8. In nucleotides, the CDR3 is TGTGCCAGCACCATGGCGGGGGGGCCGTACAATGAGCAGTTCTTC. Residues: CASTMAGGPYNEQFF.

V gene TRBV10-3 combines with J gene TRBJ2-5; 8 nucleotides line up with TRBD1. This CDR3 comprises 15 residues. With 3 bases clipped from V and 5 bases from J, the junction kept 8 bases outside the gene matches. Germline values: CDR1 ENHRY, CDR2 SYGVKD. The CDR3 DNA reads as TGTGCCATCAGTGAATGGGGGACAGGCGGCGAGACCCAGTACTTC. It codes for CAISEWGTGGETQYF.

The sample holds a few counts of this clonotype. A much more abundant neighbour one base away suggests this may be a read error. The DNA is left out, because the CDR3 cannot be placed on it with certainty; the CDR3 is given as TCRdb lists it. The V call is TRBV29-1, the J call TRBJ1-2; no DNA check was done on the table's D call, TRBD1. The CDR3 sequence runs 13 residues, both termini included. Germline V gives CDR1 SQVTM, CDR2 ANQGSEA. CDR3 region: CSAEGQGNYGCTF.

Only one count was recorded for this clonotype. A clone one base away is much larger, so this may be a read error. The chain recombines TRBV9 with TRBJ1-2; D possibly corresponds to TRBD1 (6 bases). Trimming took off 4 bases at V and 6 bases at J, with 16 bases between the two ends. The germline CDR1 and CDR2 sequences are SGDLS and YYNGEE. The CDR3 sequence is 14 residues long. The CDR3: CASSQMGAGDGYTF. The CDR3 DNA reads as TGTGCCAGCAGCCAAATGGGGGCAGGGGATGGCTACACCTTC.

This sequence joins TRBV5-1 and TRBJ1-2; D perhaps matches TRBD1 (5 bases). The V end lost 4 bases, the J end lost 1 base, and 11 bases lay between the germline ends. Looked up from germline, CDR1 is SGHRS and CDR2 is YFSETQ. CDR3 size: 14 residues. The CDR3 sequence: CASSLLGLNYGYTF. As DNA, the CDR3 is TGCGCCAGCAGCCTCCTGGGGCTTAACTATGGCTACACCTTC.

In this sample, this clonotype turned up a few times. The V call is TRBV4-1, the J call TRBJ1-2, with D hard to call. The CDR3 loop spans 13 amino acids. Per germline, CDR1 MGHRA and CDR2 YSYEKL. V lost 5 bases and J lost 9, with 16 bases in between. The CDR3 DNA reads as TGCGCCAGCAGCGGGCCGGGAACTATGAGCTACACCTTC. Translating gives CASSGPGTMSYTF.

This clonotype was counted many times. The chain has TRBV7-9 and TRBJ2-5; TRBD1 aligns across 10 bases. J gave up 0 bases and V 2 bases, and 3 bases lay outside the gene matches. Looked up from germline, CDR1 is SEHNR and CDR2 is FQNEAQ (reference sequence). The CDR3 totals 16 residues. CDR3 sequence: CASSLRQGAYQETQYF. The CDR3 DNA sequence: TGTGCCAGCAGCTTAAGACAGGGGGCGTACCAAGAGACCCAGTACTTC. The full variable domain, its missing parts supplied by reference TRBV7-9 and TRBJ2-5, is DTGVSQNPRHKITKRGQNVTFRCDPISEHNRLYWYRQTLGQGPEFLTYFQNEAQLEKSRLLSDRFSAERPKGSFSTLEIQRTEQGDSAMYLCASSLRQGAYQETQYFGPGTRLLVL.

The chain carries TRBV12-3 or TRBV12-4 and TRBJ2-7; D may match TRBD1 or TRBD2 (5 bases each). The DNA end is more similar to TRBJ2-4, so the J call may be wrong. CDR3 length: 16 amino acids. CDR3 sequence (DNA): TGTGCCAGCAGTTTAGCAGGGACGGTAGCCAAAAACATTCAGTACTTC. This codes for CASSLAGTVAKNIQYF.

In its sample, this clonotype was seen many times. V is TRBV7-9 and J is TRBJ1-1, with D uncertain. CDR1 and CDR2 (germline): SEHNR, FQNEAQ (reference sequence). The CDR3 has 15 residues. V gave up 5 bases and J gave up 3 bases, with 16 bases separating them. The CDR3 is CASSPSGSGYTEAFF. The CDR3 bases are TGTGCCAGCAGCCCATCGGGAAGCGGCTACACTGAAGCTTTCTTT.

This chain joins TRBV5-1 and TRBJ2-1; TRBD2 matches 7 bases. Germline V gene sequence: CDR1 SGHRS, CDR2 YFSETQ. This CDR3 has 16 residues. Unmatched junction bases numbered 12, after V lost 1 base and J lost 8 bases. CDR3 protein: CASSLSSTSRPDEQFF. The CDR3 DNA is TGCGCCAGCAGCTTGTCCTCGACTAGCCGGCCCGATGAGCAGTTCTTC.

This clonotype was detected ten times or more. This chain uses TRBV2 with TRBJ2-1, with TRBD1 identical over 8 bases. Germline V gives CDR1 SNHLY, CDR2 FYNNEI. This CDR3 contains 13 residues. V trimming: 11 bases; J trimming: 4 bases; junction bases outside the gene matches: 7. Here the CDR3 reads CAGTGTGYNEQFF. As DNA, the CDR3 is TGTGCCGGAACCGGGACAGGATACAATGAGCAGTTCTTC.